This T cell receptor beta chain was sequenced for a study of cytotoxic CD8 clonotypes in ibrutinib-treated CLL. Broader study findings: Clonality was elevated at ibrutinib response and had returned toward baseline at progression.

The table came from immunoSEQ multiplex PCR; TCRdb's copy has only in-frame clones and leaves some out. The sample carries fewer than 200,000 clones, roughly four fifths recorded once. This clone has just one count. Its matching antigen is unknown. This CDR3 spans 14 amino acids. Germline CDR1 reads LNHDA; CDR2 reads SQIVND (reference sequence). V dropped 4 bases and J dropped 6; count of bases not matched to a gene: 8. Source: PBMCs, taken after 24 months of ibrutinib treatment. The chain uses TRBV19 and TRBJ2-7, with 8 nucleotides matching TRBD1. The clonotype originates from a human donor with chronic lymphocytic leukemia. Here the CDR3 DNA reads TGTGCCAGTAGTAGAACAGGGGGTACCTCCGAGCAGTACTTC. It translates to CASSRTGGTSEQYF.